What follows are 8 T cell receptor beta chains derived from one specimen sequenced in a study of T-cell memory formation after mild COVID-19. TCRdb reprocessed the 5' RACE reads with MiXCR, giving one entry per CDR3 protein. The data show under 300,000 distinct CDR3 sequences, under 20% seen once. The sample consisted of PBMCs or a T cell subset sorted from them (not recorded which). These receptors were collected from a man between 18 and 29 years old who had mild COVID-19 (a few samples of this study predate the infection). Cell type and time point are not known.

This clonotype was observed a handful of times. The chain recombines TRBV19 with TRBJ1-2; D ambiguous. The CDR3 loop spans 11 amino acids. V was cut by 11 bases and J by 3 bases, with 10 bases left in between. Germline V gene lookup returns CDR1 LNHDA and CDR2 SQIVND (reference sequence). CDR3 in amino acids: CAHLRDYGYTF. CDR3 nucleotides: TGTGCCCATCTTCGGGACTATGGCTACACCTTC.

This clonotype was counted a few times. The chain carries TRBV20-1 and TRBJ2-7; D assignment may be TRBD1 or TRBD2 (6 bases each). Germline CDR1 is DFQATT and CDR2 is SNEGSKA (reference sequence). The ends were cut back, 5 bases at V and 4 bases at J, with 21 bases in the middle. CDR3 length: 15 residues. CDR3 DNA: TGCAGTGCTGGACAGCCCGCGGCGGGGACTTACGAGCAGTACTTC. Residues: CSAGQPAAGTYEQYF.

In DNA form, the CDR3 reads TGTGCCAGCAGCCCGACCGCTACCGGGGTCCCCGGTACGCAGTATTTT. This encodes CASSPTATGVPGTQYF. This chain connects TRBV7-9 to TRBJ2-3, with D tentatively TRBD2 (5 bases). The CDR3 consists of 16 residues. V was pared by 5 bases and J by 8 bases, with 23 bases between. Germline V gene lookup returns CDR1 SEHNR and CDR2 FQNEAQ (reference sequence).

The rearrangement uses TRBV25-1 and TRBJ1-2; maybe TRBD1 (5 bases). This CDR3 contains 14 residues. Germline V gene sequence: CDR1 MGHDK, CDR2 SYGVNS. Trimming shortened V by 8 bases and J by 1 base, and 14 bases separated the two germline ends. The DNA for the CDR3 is TGTGCCAGCTGCGACAGTCCTATTAACTATGGCTACACCTTC. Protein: CASCDSPINYGYTF.

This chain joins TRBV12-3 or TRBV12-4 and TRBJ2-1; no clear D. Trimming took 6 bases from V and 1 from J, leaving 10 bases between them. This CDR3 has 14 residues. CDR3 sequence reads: CASRATYSYNEQFF. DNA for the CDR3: TGTGCCAGCAGAGCTACTTATTCCTACAATGAGCAGTTCTTC.

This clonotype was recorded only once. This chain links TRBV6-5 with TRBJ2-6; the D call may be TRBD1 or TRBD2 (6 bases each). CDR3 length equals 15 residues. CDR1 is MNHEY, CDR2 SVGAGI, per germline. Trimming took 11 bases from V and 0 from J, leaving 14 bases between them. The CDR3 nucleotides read TGTGCCGTCGGAGGGGGGAGCTCTGGGGCCAACGTCCTGACTTTC. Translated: CAVGGGSSGANVLTF.

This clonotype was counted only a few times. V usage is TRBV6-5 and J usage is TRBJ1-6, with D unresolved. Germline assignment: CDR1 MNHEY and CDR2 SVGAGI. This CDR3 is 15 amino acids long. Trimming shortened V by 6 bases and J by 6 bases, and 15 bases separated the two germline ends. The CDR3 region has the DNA TGTGCCAGCAGCCGAAGCGGTTCCGGTAATTCACCCCTCCACTTT. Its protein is CASSRSGSGNSPLHF.

The CDR3 loop is CAWGVRDEQYF. The CDR3 nucleotides read TGTGCCTGGGGGGTGAGGGACGAGCAGTACTTC. The chain employs TRBV30 and TRBJ2-7; possibly TRBD2 for D (5 bases). V was shortened by 5 bases and J by 5 bases, with 10 bases between the two germline ends. The CDR3 is made up of 11 amino acids. CDR1 and CDR2 (germline): GTSNPN, SVGIG (reference sequence). Using reference TRBV30 and TRBJ2-7 for the parts outside the CDR3, the full variable domain is SQTIHQWPATLVQPVGSPLSLECTVEGTSNPNLYWYRQAAGRGLQLLFYSVGIGQISSEVPQNLSASRPQDRQFILSSKKLLLSDSGFYLCAWGVRDEQYFGPGTRLTVT.